This T cell receptor beta chain was recovered during a study of blood T cell repertoires in COVID-19. In the original analysis: From reference gene primer amplification, estimates of nucleated cell counts were derived. Some clones are missing from TCRdb's copy, which holds only in-frame ones; the method was immunoSEQ multiplex PCR. V and J calls and clone size are given by that table; D and trimming were obtained from the DNA. The repertoire consists of some 46,000 clones, with 83% occurring once and the leading ten covering 7.4%. The V and J ends lost 5 bases and 4 bases, in that order; junction bases with no gene match: 2. Germline values: CDR1 SGHRS, CDR2 YFSETQ. The CDR3 length is 14 residues.

This sequence joins TRBV5-1 and TRBJ2-5, with TRBD2 identical over 13 bases. This TCR was sampled from a man aged 55-75 years with active COVID-19. The sequencing sample was made of peripheral blood. The CDR3 nucleotides are TGCGCCAGCAGGACTAGCGGGGGGTCAGAGACCCAGTACTTC. The encoded protein is CASRTSGGSETQYF.